This T cell receptor (beta chain) was identified in a study of blood T cell repertoires in COVID-19. Study-level background: Samples of COVID-19 (acute and convalescent) were obtained from the United States, Italy and Spain. From T cells, B-cell-depleted T cells, or PBMCs came the material, which was cDNA or gDNA.

Per the study methods: Reference gene primer amplification gave nucleated cell count estimates. Sequenced by immunoSEQ multiplex PCR; TCRdb stores in-frame clones only, minus some. V, J and clone size are taken as reported in that table, and D and trimming were inferred from the DNA itself. The sample includes some 62,000 clones, approximately 80% of them seen just once. CDR3 length equals 14 residues. The V gene's germline CDR1 is MNHEY and CDR2 SVGAGI. V lost 7 bases to trimming and J lost 1 base, with 10 bases between them. This chain connects TRBV6-5 to TRBJ2-2; maybe TRBD2 (5 bases). Input material: peripheral blood. The clonotype was recovered from a woman of 80 years or more with active or convalescent COVID-19. CDR3 sequence (DNA): TGTGCCAGCACCAAAGAGGGGAACACCGGGGAGCTGTTTTTT. Translation gives CASTKEGNTGELFF.